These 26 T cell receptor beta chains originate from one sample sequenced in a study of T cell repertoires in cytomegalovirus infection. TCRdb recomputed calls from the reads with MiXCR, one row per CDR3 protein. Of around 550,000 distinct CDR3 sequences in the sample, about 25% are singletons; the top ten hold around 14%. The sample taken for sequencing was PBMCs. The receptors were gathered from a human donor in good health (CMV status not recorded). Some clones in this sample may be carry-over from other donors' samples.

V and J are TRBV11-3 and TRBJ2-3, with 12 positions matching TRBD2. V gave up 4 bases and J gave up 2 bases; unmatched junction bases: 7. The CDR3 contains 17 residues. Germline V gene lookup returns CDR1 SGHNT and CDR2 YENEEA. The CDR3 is CASSSWTSGDATDTQYF. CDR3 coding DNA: TGTGCCAGCAGCTCGTGGACTAGCGGGGATGCCACAGATACGCAGTATTTT. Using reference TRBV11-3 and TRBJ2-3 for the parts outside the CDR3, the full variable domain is EAGVVQSPRYKIIEKKQPVAFWCNPISGHNTLYWYLQNLGQGPELLIRYENEEAVDDSQLPKDRFSAERLKGVDSTLKIQPAELGDSAVYLCASSSWTSGDATDTQYFGPGTRLTVL.

The CDR3 nucleotides are TGTGCCAGCAGCTTAGCGGGGGCAAAGACCCAGTACTTC. Amino acids: CASSLAGAKTQYF. The rearrangement joins TRBV7-2 to TRBJ2-5; tentative D call: TRBD1 (6 bases). There are 13 residues in the CDR3. Germline CDR1 and CDR2: SGHTA and FQGNSA. Trimming removed 0 bases from V and 6 bases from J, with 8 bases in between. Full variable domain (outside the CDR3, taken from reference TRBV7-2 and TRBJ2-5): GAGVSQSPSNKVTEKGKDVELRCDPISGHTALYWYRQSLGQGLEFLIYFQGNSAPDKSGLPSDRFSAERTGGSVSTLTIQRTQQEDSAVYLCASSLAGAKTQYFGPGTRLLVL.

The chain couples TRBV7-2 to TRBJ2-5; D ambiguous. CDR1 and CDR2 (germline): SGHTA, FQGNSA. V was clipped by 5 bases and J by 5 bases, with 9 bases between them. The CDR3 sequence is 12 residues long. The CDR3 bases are TGTGCCAGCAGCCGCGCTGGGGAGACCCAGTACTTC. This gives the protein CASSRAGETQYF.

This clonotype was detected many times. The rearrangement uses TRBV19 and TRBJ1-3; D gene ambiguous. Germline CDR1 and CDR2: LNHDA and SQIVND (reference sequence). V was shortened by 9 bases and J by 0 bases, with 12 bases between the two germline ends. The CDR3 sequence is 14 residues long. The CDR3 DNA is TGTGCCAGCTACCGGACGAACTCTGGAAACACCATATATTTT. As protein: CASYRTNSGNTIYF. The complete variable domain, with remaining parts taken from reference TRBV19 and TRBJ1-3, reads DGGITQSPKYLFRKEGQNVTLSCEQNLNHDAMYWYRQDPGQGLRLIYYSQIVNDFQKGDIAEGYSVSREKKESFPLTVTSAQKNPTAFYLCASYRTNSGNTIYFGEGSWLTVV.

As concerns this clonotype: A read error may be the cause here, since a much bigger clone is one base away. CDR3 DNA: TGTGCCAGCAGCGTAAGGCGGGACTCCTACAATGAGCAGTTCTTC. Translated: CASSVRRDSYNEQFF. The V gene is TRBV9, the J gene TRBJ2-1; D is perhaps TRBD2 (6 bases). Per germline, CDR1 SGDLS and CDR2 YYNGEE. V dropped 1 base and J dropped 0 bases, with 8 bases sitting between them. The length of the CDR3 is 15 residues.

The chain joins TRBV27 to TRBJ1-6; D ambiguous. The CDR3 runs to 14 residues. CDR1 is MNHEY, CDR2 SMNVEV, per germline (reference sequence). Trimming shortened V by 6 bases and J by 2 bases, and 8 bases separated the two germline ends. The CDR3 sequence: CASRSRAYNSPLHF. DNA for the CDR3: TGTGCCAGCAGGTCCCGGGCCTATAATTCACCCCTCCACTTT.

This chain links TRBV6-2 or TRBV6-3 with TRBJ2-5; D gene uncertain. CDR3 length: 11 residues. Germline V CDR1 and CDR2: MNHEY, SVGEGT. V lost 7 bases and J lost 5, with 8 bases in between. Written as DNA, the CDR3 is TGTGCCAGCACCAACACTGAGACCCAGTACTTC. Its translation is CASTNTETQYF.

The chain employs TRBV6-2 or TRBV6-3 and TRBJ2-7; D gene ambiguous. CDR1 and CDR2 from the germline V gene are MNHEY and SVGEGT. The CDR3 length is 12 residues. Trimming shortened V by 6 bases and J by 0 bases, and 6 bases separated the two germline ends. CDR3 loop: CASRNISYEQYF. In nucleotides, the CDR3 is TGTGCCAGCAGAAATATCTCCTACGAGCAGTACTTC.

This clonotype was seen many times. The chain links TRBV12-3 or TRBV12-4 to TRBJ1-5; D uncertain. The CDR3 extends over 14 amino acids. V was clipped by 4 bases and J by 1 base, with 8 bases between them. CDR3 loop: CASSSGSSNQPQHF. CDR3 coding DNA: TGTGCCAGCAGTTCCGGGTCCAGCAATCAGCCCCAGCATTTT.

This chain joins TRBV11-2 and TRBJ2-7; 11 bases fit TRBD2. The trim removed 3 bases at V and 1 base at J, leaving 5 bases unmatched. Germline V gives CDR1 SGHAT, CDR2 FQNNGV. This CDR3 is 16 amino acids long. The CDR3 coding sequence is TGTGCCAGCAGCTTGAGACTAGCGGGATCGTCCTACGAGCAGTACGTC. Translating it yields CASSLRLAGSSYEQYV.

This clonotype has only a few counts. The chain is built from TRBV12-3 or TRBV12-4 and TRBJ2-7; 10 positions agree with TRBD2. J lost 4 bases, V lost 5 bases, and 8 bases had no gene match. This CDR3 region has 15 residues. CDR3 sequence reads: CASSNPGTSVYEQYF. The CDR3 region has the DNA TGTGCCAGCAGTAATCCCGGGACTAGCGTTTACGAGCAGTACTTC.

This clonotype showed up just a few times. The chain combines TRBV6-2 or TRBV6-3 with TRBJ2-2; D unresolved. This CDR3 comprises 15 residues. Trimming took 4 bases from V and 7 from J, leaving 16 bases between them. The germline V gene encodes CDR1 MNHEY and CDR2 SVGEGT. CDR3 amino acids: CASSSGSTSYGELFF. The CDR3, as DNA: TGTGCCAGCAGTTCCGGGTCCACATCCTACGGGGAGCTGTTTTTT.

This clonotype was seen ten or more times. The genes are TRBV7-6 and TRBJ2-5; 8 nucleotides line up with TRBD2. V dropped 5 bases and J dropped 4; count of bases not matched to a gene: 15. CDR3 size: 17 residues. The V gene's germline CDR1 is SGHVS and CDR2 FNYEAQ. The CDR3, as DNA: TGTGCCAGCAGCCGTGCCCCGGGGGGGAGGGCCTCAGAGACCCAGTACTTC. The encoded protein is CASSRAPGGRASETQYF.

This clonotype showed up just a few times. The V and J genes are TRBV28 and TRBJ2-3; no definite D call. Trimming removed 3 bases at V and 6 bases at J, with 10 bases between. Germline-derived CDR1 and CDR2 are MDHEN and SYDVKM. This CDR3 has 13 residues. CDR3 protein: CASSLVPSDTQYF. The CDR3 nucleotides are TGTGCCAGCAGTTTGGTTCCGTCGGATACGCAGTATTTT.

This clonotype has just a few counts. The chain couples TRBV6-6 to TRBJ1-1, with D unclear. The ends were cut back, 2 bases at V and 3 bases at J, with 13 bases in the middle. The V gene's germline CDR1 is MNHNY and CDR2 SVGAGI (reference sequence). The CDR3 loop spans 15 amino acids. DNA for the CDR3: TGTGCCAGCAGTTACCTAGGGTTGGCCGACACTGAAGCTTTCTTT. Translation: CASSYLGLADTEAFF.

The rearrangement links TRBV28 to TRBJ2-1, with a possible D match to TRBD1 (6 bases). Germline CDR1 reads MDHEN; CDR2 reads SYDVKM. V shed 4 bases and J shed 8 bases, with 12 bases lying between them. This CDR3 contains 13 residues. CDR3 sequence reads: CASSSSRQDEQFF. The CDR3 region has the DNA TGTGCCAGCAGTTCCTCTCGACAGGATGAGCAGTTCTTC.

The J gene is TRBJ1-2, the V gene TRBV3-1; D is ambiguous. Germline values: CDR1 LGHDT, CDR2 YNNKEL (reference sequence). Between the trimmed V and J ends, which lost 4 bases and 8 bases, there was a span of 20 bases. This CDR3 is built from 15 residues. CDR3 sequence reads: CASSPYLQVFGGYTF. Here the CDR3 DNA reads TGTGCCAGCAGCCCTTATCTTCAGGTATTCGGCGGCTACACCTTC.

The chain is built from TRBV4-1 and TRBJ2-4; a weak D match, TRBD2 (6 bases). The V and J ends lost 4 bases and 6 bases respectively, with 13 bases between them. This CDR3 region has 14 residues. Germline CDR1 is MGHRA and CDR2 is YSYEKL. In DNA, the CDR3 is TGCGCCAGCAGCCGCGAGACTAGTTTAAACATTCAGTACTTC. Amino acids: CASSRETSLNIQYF.

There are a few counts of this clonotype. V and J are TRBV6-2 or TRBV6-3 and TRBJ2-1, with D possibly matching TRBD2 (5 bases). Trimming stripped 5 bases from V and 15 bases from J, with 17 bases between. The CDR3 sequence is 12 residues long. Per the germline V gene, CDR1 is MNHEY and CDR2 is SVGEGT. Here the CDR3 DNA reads TGTGCCAGCAGTCTTGGACTCCCGGAGAGGTTCTTC. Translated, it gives CASSLGLPERFF.

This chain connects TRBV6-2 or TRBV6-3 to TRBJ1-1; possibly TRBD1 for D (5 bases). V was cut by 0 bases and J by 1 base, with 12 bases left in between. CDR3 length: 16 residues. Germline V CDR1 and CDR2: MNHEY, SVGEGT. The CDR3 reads CASSYSVGTQNTEAFF. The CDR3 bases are TGTGCCAGCAGTTACTCGGTGGGGACCCAGAACACTGAAGCTTTCTTT.

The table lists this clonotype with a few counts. The CDR3 DNA follows: TGTGCCAGCAGCTATTGGACTAGCGGGATACATGAGCAGTTCTTC. Its protein product is CASSYWTSGIHEQFF. The gene calls are TRBV11-2 and TRBJ2-1; 12 bases align to TRBD2. Germline trimming cut 4 bases from V and 8 bases from J; bases unmatched to any gene: 6. The germline V gene encodes CDR1 SGHAT and CDR2 FQNNGV. The CDR3 covers 15 residues.

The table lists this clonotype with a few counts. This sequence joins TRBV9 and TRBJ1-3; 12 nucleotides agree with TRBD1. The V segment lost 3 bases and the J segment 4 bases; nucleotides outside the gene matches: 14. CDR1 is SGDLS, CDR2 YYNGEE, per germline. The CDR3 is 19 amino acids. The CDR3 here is CASSEDLPGQGAAGNTIYF. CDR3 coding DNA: TGTGCCAGCAGCGAGGACCTACCGGGACAGGGGGCAGCAGGAAACACCATATATTTT.

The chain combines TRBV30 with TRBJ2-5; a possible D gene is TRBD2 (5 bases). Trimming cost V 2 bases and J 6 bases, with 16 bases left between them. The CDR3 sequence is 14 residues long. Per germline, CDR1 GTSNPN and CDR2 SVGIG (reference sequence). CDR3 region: CAWSLITPGKTQYF. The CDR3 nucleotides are TGTGCCTGGAGTTTGATTACGCCGGGGAAGACCCAGTACTTC.

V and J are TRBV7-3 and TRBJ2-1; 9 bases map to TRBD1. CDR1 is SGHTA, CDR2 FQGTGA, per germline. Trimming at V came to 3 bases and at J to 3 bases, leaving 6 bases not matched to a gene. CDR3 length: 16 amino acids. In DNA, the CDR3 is TGTGCCAGCAGCTTCTACGGGACAGGGCGCTACAATGAGCAGTTCTTC. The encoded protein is CASSFYGTGRYNEQFF. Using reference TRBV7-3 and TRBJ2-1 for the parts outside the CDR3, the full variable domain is GAGVSQTPSNKVTEKGKYVELRCDPISGHTALYWYRQSLGQGPEFLIYFQGTGAADDSGLPNDRFFAVRPEGSVSTLKIQRTERGDSAVYLCASSFYGTGRYNEQFFGPGTRLTVL.

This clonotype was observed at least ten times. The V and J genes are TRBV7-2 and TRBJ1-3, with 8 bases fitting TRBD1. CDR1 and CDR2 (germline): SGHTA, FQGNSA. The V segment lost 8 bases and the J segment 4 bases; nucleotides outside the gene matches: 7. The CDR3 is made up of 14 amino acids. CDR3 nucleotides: TGTGCCAGCTCGGACAGGGCGGCGGGAAACACCATATATTTT. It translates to CASSDRAAGNTIYF.

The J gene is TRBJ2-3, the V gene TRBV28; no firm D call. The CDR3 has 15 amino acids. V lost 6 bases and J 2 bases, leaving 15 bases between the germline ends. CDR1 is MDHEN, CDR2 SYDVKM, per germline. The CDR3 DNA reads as TGTGCCAGCAGCTCTAGGAAAGGGCACACAGATACGCAGTATTTT. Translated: CASSSRKGHTDTQYF.